The clone carrying this T cell receptor beta chain was recorded many times. Its target is not known. Time point specified: longitudinal time-point 1 (baseline). Unsorted libraries were prepared from 2 million PBMCs held at -80 C. TCRdb re-analysed the 5' RACE reads in MiXCR, keeping a single row per CDR3 protein. The table shows 35,000 to 45,000 distinct CDR3 sequences, with 3% to 3.5% occurring only once. These data belong to a study of neurological immune-mediated disorders. Study results and limitations: Phylogenetic grouping put 18 of 34 multiple sclerosis patients' repertoires into one related-CDR3 cluster, a possible signature.

The TCR comes from a woman aged 60-75 years with multiple sclerosis. Source material: PBMCs.

This chain's CDR3 is CATSEGLAGDPDTQYF. The CDR3, as DNA: TGTGCCACCAGTGAAGGACTAGCGGGGGATCCAGATACGCAGTATTTT. The rearrangement joins TRBV24-1 to TRBJ2-3; 13 bases fit TRBD2. The CDR3 length is 16 residues. Germline values: CDR1 KGHDR, CDR2 SFDVKD. The ends lost 4 bases at V and 4 bases at J; junction bases unmatched: 4.